The entry below gives a single TCR beta chain sequence along with its context. Its antigen is not identified. The sample belongs to a study of vaccination effects on CD4 cells after COVID-19. Study context: Post-vaccine sampling occurred a median 72 days after the second dose. Overall study results and limits: Clones from infection and from vaccination both contracted markedly late after vaccination.

Antigen-specific CD4+ T cells were expanded (with viral peptide pools) by the ViraFEST assay ahead of sequencing. Culture proceeded for 10 days, and CD4+ T cells were then isolated. Participants received two doses of either the BNT162b2 or mRNA-1273 vaccine. Nucleocapsid antibodies were negative in the vaccine recipients, who had never had SARS-CoV-2 infection. About 2.1 million PBMC were placed in each well, which was supplemented with approximately 9.7 IU/ml IL-2 and roughly 9 ug/ml peptides. CDR1 and CDR2 from the germline V gene are MNHEY and SVGEGT. The CDR3 is made up of 15 amino acids. V lost 2 bases to trimming and J lost 6 bases, with 11 bases between them. TCRdb's copy holds only in-frame clones and misses some; the assay was immunoSEQ multiplex PCR. The sample holds about 61,000 clones; 55% to 85% are singletons and the top ten take about 1.2%.

This clonotype was sampled from a human donor who received a COVID-19 vaccine. The J gene is TRBJ1-6, the V gene TRBV6-2 or TRBV6-3; D perhaps matches TRBD1 (5 bases). The material sequenced was CD4+ T cells from PBMCs cultured with HCoV-229E spike peptides, taken after COVID-19 vaccination. As DNA, the CDR3 is TGTGCCAGCAGTTACAGGGGACCTGTTAATTCACCCCTCCACTTT. It encodes CASSYRGPVNSPLHF.